The 2 T cell receptor beta chains below all came from one sample that was sequenced in a study of spatial heterogeneity in lung cancer. From the 5' RACE reads, TCRdb called clonotypes with MiXCR, one entry per CDR3 protein. The data contain approximately 40,000 distinct CDR3 sequences, around 5% of them singletons. Noted time point: sample taken at primary tumor resection. Extraction of whole RNA from tumor, nontumor lung or frozen PBMC preceded unsorted sequencing. The material sequenced was PBMCs, taken at surgery. These receptors were taken from a female donor with early-stage non-small cell lung cancer.

This clonotype was seen repeatedly, ten times or more. The genes are TRBV2 and TRBJ2-2; unclear D gene. Germline CDR1 SNHLY, CDR2 FYNNEI. The CDR3 is 15 amino acids. V was trimmed by 7 bases and J by 1 base, leaving 13 bases between them. For the CDR3, the DNA is TGTGCCAGCATGGGCCGGGCCTTGAACACCGGGGAGCTGTTTTTT. Protein product: CASMGRALNTGELFF.

This clonotype was recorded many times. This chain uses TRBV4-1 with TRBJ1-2, with D possibly being TRBD1 (5 bases). The V gene lost 1 base and the J gene lost 8 bases, with 14 bases spanning the gap. The germline V gene has CDR1 MGHRA and CDR2 YSYEKL. This CDR3 has 14 amino acids. CDR3 sequence reads: CASSQVVGEKGYTF. DNA of the CDR3: TGCGCCAGCAGCCAAGTGGTAGGGGAGAAAGGCTACACCTTC.